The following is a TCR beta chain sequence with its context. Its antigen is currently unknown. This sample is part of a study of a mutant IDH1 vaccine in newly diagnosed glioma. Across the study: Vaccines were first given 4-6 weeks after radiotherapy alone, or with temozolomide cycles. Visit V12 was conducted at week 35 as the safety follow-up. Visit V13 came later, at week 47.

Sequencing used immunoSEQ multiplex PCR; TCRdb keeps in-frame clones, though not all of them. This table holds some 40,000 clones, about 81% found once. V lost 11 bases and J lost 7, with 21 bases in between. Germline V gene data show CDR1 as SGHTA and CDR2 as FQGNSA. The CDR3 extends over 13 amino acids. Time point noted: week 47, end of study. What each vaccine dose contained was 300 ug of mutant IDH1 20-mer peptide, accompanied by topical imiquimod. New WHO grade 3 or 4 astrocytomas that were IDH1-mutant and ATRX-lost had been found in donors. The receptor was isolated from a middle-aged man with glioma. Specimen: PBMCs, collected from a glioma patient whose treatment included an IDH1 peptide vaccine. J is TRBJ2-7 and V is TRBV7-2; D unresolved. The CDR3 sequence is CAGPVGVVREQYV. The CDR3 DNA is TGTGCCGGGCCGGTCGGAGTGGTAAGGGAGCAGTACGTC.